The next 28 T cell receptor beta chains were all read from a single sample in a study of early T cells in non-severe SARS-CoV-2 infection. In TCRdb, the 5' RACE reads were re-called with MiXCR into one record per CDR3 protein. The table lists more than 55,000 distinct CDR3 sequences, less than 15% of them singletons. Material: whole blood, obtained at baseline. These receptors were collected from an adult who was a healthcare worker with PCR-confirmed SARS-CoV-2 infection or an uninfected control (not recorded which).

This clonotype was recorded at least ten times. V and J are TRBV7-3 and TRBJ2-2, with TRBD2 as a possible D gene (6 bases). CDR3 length: 14 residues. V was shortened by 5 bases and J by 4 bases, with 11 bases between the two germline ends. Looked up from germline, CDR1 is SGHTA and CDR2 is FQGTGA. The chain's CDR3 is CASSQAGGTGELFF. CDR3 sequence (DNA): TGTGCCAGCAGCCAAGCGGGTGGCACCGGGGAGCTGTTTTTT.

This clonotype was recorded many times. This CDR3 reads CASSPRVFNTGELFF. CDR3 bases: TGTGCCAGCAGTCCCCGGGTTTTTAACACCGGGGAGCTGTTTTTT. This chain connects TRBV27 to TRBJ2-2; D not resolved. CDR1 and CDR2 (germline): MNHEY, SMNVEV (reference sequence). The CDR3 has 15 amino acids. Trimming removed 5 bases at V and 2 bases at J, with 12 bases between.

The rearrangement links TRBV3-1 to TRBJ1-1, with 7 nucleotides matching TRBD1. Unmatched junction bases numbered 10, after V lost 4 bases and J lost 5 bases. The CDR3 contains 15 residues. The germline gives CDR1 LGHDT, CDR2 YNNKEL (reference sequence). CDR3 protein: CASSPRRGQGTEAFF. DNA for the CDR3: TGTGCCAGCAGCCCCAGAAGGGGGCAGGGGACTGAAGCTTTCTTT.

V gene TRBV24-1 combines with J gene TRBJ2-7, with D hard to call. CDR3 length equals 15 residues. Trimming shortened V by 3 bases and J by 0 bases, and 11 bases separated the two germline ends. The V gene's germline CDR1 is KGHDR and CDR2 SFDVKD. Here the CDR3 DNA reads TGTGCCACCAGTGATCCCAGGTCGACCTCCTACGAGCAGTACTTC. It specifies CATSDPRSTSYEQYF.

This clonotype occurred a few times. The chain links TRBV6-1 to TRBJ1-1; D possibly corresponds to TRBD1 (5 bases). CDR1 and CDR2 from the germline V gene are MNHNS and SASEGT. This CDR3 is built from 13 residues. V was cut by 10 bases and J by 0 bases, with 12 bases left in between. The CDR3 bases are TGTGCCATCGAACTGACAGTGAACACTGAAGCTTTCTTT. Protein product: CAIELTVNTEAFF.

This clonotype was recorded many times. CDR3 DNA: TGTGCCAGCAGCCCACTATCGGGAATGAGCACTGAAGCTTTCTTT. Translating gives CASSPLSGMSTEAFF. The rearrangement links TRBV7-2 to TRBJ1-1, with D unclear. CDR1 is SGHTA, CDR2 FQGNSA, per germline. Trimming took 5 bases from V and 4 from J, leaving 17 bases between them. The CDR3 totals 15 residues. The whole variable domain, remainder taken from reference TRBV7-2 and TRBJ1-1, is GAGVSQSPSNKVTEKGKDVELRCDPISGHTALYWYRQSLGQGLEFLIYFQGNSAPDKSGLPSDRFSAERTGGSVSTLTIQRTQQEDSAVYLCASSPLSGMSTEAFFGQGTRLTVV.

This clonotype was observed many times. This rearrangement joins TRBV6-1 to TRBJ1-1; TRBD1 might be the D (6 bases). Germline V gene data show CDR1 as MNHNS and CDR2 as SASEGT. The CDR3 runs to 13 residues. Trimming cost V 5 bases and J 3 bases, with 10 bases left between them. The CDR3 nucleotides are TGTGCCAGCAGTATTCAGGGGTACACTGAAGCTTTCTTT. It encodes CASSIQGYTEAFF.

The J gene is TRBJ2-7, the V gene TRBV12-3 or TRBV12-4, with D perhaps TRBD1 (6 bases). Trimming stripped 7 bases from V and 0 bases from J, with 16 bases between. The CDR3 spans 15 residues. The CDR3 DNA follows: TGTGCCAGCACTAGTAGGACAGAGGCCTCCTACGAGCAGTACTTC. It translates to CASTSRTEASYEQYF.

With regard to this clonotype: An end of the junction does not agree with germline; a read error may underlie this. V and J are TRBV7-8 and TRBJ2-3; D unclear. CDR1 is SGHVS and CDR2 is FQNEAQ in the germline V gene. This CDR3 has 13 amino acids. The DNA for the CDR3 is TGTGCCAGCAGGCCCCGGGCGCCCGATACGCGGTATTTT. This sequence encodes CASRPRAPDTRYF.

This chain uses TRBV10-3 with TRBJ2-5; D call uncertain. Germline CDR1 is ENHRY and CDR2 is SYGVKD. CDR3 size: 13 residues. Deletions cut 9 bases from V and 5 bases from J, with 16 bases between. In DNA form, the CDR3 reads TGTGCCATGGGTCCGGGCGGCCGGGAGACCCAGTACTTC. Its translation is CAMGPGGRETQYF.

The table lists this clonotype with many counts. This chain uses TRBV2 with TRBJ2-2; possibly TRBD1 for D (6 bases). This CDR3 has 14 residues. V lost 4 bases and J lost 1, with 7 bases in between. Germline-derived CDR1 and CDR2 are SNHLY and FYNNEI. This chain's CDR3 is CASSGQENTGELFF. The DNA for the CDR3 is TGTGCCAGCAGTGGACAGGAGAACACCGGGGAGCTGTTTTTT.

CDR3 amino acids: CASRPTRGGQGRTEAFF. CDR3 DNA sequence: TGTGCCAGCAGACCTACCCGGGGAGGACAGGGACGCACTGAAGCTTTCTTT. The gene calls are TRBV6-2 or TRBV6-3 and TRBJ1-1; 8 nucleotides line up with TRBD1. Germline CDR1 and CDR2: MNHEY and SVGEGT. CDR3 length: 17 amino acids. Trimming took 6 bases from V and 4 from J; bases not matched to a gene: 16.

This clonotype has more than one count but fewer than ten. The chain links TRBV14 to TRBJ2-7; possible D gene TRBD2, 5 bases. Trimming took off 3 bases at V and 7 bases at J, with 13 bases between the two ends. Germline CDR1 and CDR2: SGHDN and FVKESK. The CDR3 extends over 13 amino acids. This CDR3 is CASSHPWELEQYF. In DNA form, the CDR3 reads TGTGCCAGCAGCCACCCCTGGGAGTTGGAGCAGTACTTC.

This clonotype was detected many times. The V and J genes are TRBV5-1 and TRBJ2-5, with D perhaps matching TRBD1 or TRBD2 (6 bases each). The germline gives CDR1 SGHRS, CDR2 YFSETQ. This CDR3 has 14 amino acids. Trimming took 1 base from V and 2 from J, leaving 9 bases between them. The CDR3 DNA is TGCGCCAGCAGCTTGACAGGGAGGCAAGAGACCCAGTACTTC. This gives the protein CASSLTGRQETQYF.

This sequence joins TRBV7-2 and TRBJ2-1, with 8 positions matching TRBD1. Losses at the gene ends were 5 bases for V and 7 bases for J; bases not matched to a gene: 7. The V gene's germline CDR1 is SGHTA and CDR2 FQGNSA. The CDR3 runs 14 residues. CDR3 sequence reads: CASSPDRERNEQFF. DNA for the CDR3: TGTGCCAGCAGCCCGGACAGGGAGAGGAATGAGCAGTTCTTC.

The J gene is TRBJ2-3, the V gene TRBV7-6; the match to TRBD2 covers 8 bases. J was trimmed by 9 bases and V by 10 bases; bases with no gene match: 24. The CDR3 length is 17 residues. Germline V lookup: CDR1 SGHVS, CDR2 FNYEAQ. DNA of the CDR3: TGTGCCAACCACCCGGGGGGGCCCCCGCTTAAAGAGGAAACGCAGTATTTT. It encodes CANHPGGPPLKEETQYF.

This clonotype was counted ten times or more. The chain uses TRBV30 and TRBJ1-2; no definite D call. This CDR3 is 14 amino acids long. The V end lost 0 bases, the J end lost 8 bases, and 16 bases lay between the germline ends. CDR1 is GTSNPN, CDR2 SVGIG, per germline (reference sequence). The CDR3 protein is CAWSVKNPLGGYTF. The CDR3 DNA sequence: TGTGCCTGGAGTGTAAAGAATCCCTTGGGAGGCTACACCTTC. Complete variable domain (other parts from reference TRBV30 and TRBJ1-2): SQTIHQWPATLVQPVGSPLSLECTVEGTSNPNLYWYRQAAGRGLQLLFYSVGIGQISSEVPQNLSASRPQDRQFILSSKKLLLSDSGFYLCAWSVKNPLGGYTFGSGTRLTVV.

This clonotype was detected only a few times. The chain joins TRBV7-9 to TRBJ2-7, with no clear D. Germline V gene data show CDR1 as SEHNR and CDR2 as FQNEAQ (reference sequence). The CDR3 runs 13 residues. The V and J ends lost 0 bases and 3 bases respectively, with 6 bases between them. The chain's CDR3 is CASSLAPDYEQYF. The CDR3, as DNA: TGTGCCAGCAGCTTAGCTCCAGACTACGAGCAGTACTTC.

This clonotype has ten or more counts. The chain has TRBV11-1 and TRBJ2-1; no reliable D call. The germline V gene encodes CDR1 SGHAT and CDR2 FQDESV (reference sequence). V shed 6 bases and J shed 8 bases, with 8 bases lying between them. This CDR3 contains 11 residues. The CDR3 is CASRNIDEQFF. DNA of the CDR3: TGTGCCAGCAGGAACATAGATGAGCAGTTCTTC.

This clonotype was seen a handful of times. The J gene is TRBJ2-3, the V gene TRBV9, with TRBD2 identical over 11 bases. J gave up 3 bases and V 0 bases, and 6 bases lay outside the gene matches. Germline V gene data show CDR1 as SGDLS and CDR2 as YYNGEE. There are 17 residues in the CDR3. The CDR3 bases are TGTGCCAGCAGCGTAGGGTTAGCGGGGGGGCGGACAGATACGCAGTATTTT. Amino acid sequence: CASSVGLAGGRTDTQYF.

This clonotype was counted only a few times. The V call is TRBV9, the J call TRBJ2-7; 7 nucleotides align to TRBD2. The CDR3 consists of 15 residues. The ends lost 4 bases at V and 1 base at J; junction bases unmatched: 8. Germline V gene sequence: CDR1 SGDLS, CDR2 YYNGEE. The CDR3 reads CASSPGPSGSYEQYF. In DNA form, the CDR3 reads TGTGCCAGCAGCCCCGGCCCTAGCGGTTCCTACGAGCAGTACTTC.

This clonotype showed up many times. The rearrangement joins TRBV19 to TRBJ1-5; D uncertain. V gave up 3 bases and J gave up 0 bases, with 6 bases separating them. The length of the CDR3 is 14 residues. Germline values: CDR1 LNHDA, CDR2 SQIVND (reference sequence). The chain's CDR3 is CASSIKNSNQPQHF. DNA of the CDR3: TGTGCCAGTAGTATTAAGAATAGCAATCAGCCCCAGCATTTT. Looking up the rest from reference TRBV19 and TRBJ1-5 gives the full variable domain: DGGITQSPKYLFRKEGQNVTLSCEQNLNHDAMYWYRQDPGQGLRLIYYSQIVNDFQKGDIAEGYSVSREKKESFPLTVTSAQKNPTAFYLCASSIKNSNQPQHFGDGTRLSIL.

There are a few counts of this clonotype. The chain carries TRBV11-2 and TRBJ2-5; weak D call: TRBD1 (6 bases). V lost 1 base and J 2 bases, leaving 8 bases between the germline ends. The CDR3 runs to 14 residues. Germline V CDR1 and CDR2: SGHAT, FQNNGV. The CDR3 nucleotides are TGTGCCAGCAGCTTAGCCAGGGGACAAGAGACCCAGTACTTC. It codes for CASSLARGQETQYF.

The genes are TRBV12-3 or TRBV12-4 and TRBJ1-2; 9 bases map to TRBD1. CDR3 length: 16 amino acids. J was trimmed by 3 bases and V by 5 bases; bases with no gene match: 10. The CDR3: CASSPPGQGTYYGYTF. The CDR3 DNA follows: TGTGCCAGCAGTCCGCCGGGACAGGGAACCTACTATGGCTACACCTTC.

This clonotype was observed at least ten times. The chain carries TRBV7-8 and TRBJ1-6; unclear D gene. Germline V gene data show CDR1 as SGHVS and CDR2 as FQNEAQ. The CDR3 contains 18 residues. V shed 5 bases and J shed 0 bases, with 17 bases lying between them. In nucleotides, the CDR3 is TGTGCCAGCAGCCCAGGCTCAAAGACTAGCTCCTATAATTCACCCCTCCACTTT. It encodes CASSPGSKTSSYNSPLHF.

This clonotype has more than one count but fewer than ten. This chain connects TRBV12-3 or TRBV12-4 to TRBJ2-1, with D perhaps TRBD1 or TRBD2 (5 bases each). With 5 bases removed from V and 9 bases from J, the gap between germline ends came to 32 bases. CDR3 size: 19 residues. In DNA, the CDR3 is TGTGCCAGCAGTCCCTACCAATCGGGGCGTGACTTCTCCCGGGGTGAGCAGTTCTTC. It specifies CASSPYQSGRDFSRGEQFF.

This clonotype has a handful of counts. The genes are TRBV6-5 and TRBJ2-3; no clear D gene. Trimming removed 2 bases at V and 4 bases at J, with 10 bases between. The CDR3 covers 14 residues. Germline V gene data show CDR1 as MNHEY and CDR2 as SVGAGI. CDR3 DNA sequence: TGTGCCAGCAGTTACACCTACAGAGCAGATACGCAGTATTTT. As protein: CASSYTYRADTQYF.

This clonotype appeared many times. V gene TRBV6-2 or TRBV6-3 combines with J gene TRBJ1-1; weak D call: TRBD1 (5 bases). This CDR3 has 14 amino acids. Germline CDR1 reads MNHEY; CDR2 reads SVGEGT. V shed 7 bases and J shed 4 bases, with 16 bases lying between them. The CDR3 sequence: CASTYGAISTEAFF. The CDR3 region has the DNA TGTGCCAGCACCTACGGGGCAATTAGCACTGAAGCTTTCTTT.